This entry lists 10 T cell receptor beta chains sequenced from one sample in a study of blood T cell repertoires in COVID-19. TCRdb keeps only in-frame clones here, not all; method: immunoSEQ multiplex PCR. The profile shows over 45,000 clones, 87% of them singletons. The specimen sequenced was peripheral blood. The receptors here all came from a man older than 75 in a cohort sampled during active COVID-19.

The rearrangement uses TRBV5-4 and TRBJ2-3; D remains ambiguous. The germline V gene has CDR1 SGHNT and CDR2 YYREEE (reference sequence). The V and J ends lost 4 bases and 5 bases respectively, with 17 bases between them. CDR3 length equals 15 residues. CDR3 region: CASSTSVGGGDTQYF. The CDR3, as DNA: TGTGCCAGCAGCACCTCAGTAGGCGGCGGAGATACGCAGTATTTT.

The J gene is TRBJ1-2, the V gene TRBV4-2; possibly TRBD1 for D (5 bases). Germline assignment: CDR1 LGHNA and CDR2 YNFKEQ. The CDR3 loop spans 15 amino acids. Trimming shortened V by 1 base and J by 0 bases, and 9 bases separated the two germline ends. CDR3 sequence reads: CASSQGQSSNYGYTF. CDR3 DNA sequence: TGTGCCAGCAGCCAAGGACAGTCTTCTAACTATGGCTACACCTTC.

The chain joins TRBV11-2 to TRBJ1-5; 7 nucleotides agree with TRBD1. This CDR3 spans 17 amino acids. Looked up from germline, CDR1 is SGHAT and CDR2 is FQNNGV. The V gene end was trimmed by 2 bases and the J gene end by 0 bases; junction bases not matched to a gene: 7. CDR3 bases: TGTGCCAGCAGCTTACTAGGGGGCCGAGATAGCAATCAGCCCCAGCATTTT. As protein: CASSLLGGRDSNQPQHF. Together with reference TRBV11-2 and TRBJ1-5, the CDR3 gives the full variable domain: EAGVAQSPRYKIIEKRQSVAFWCNPISGHATLYWYQQILGQGPKLLIQFQNNGVVDDSQLPKDRFSAERLKGVDSTLKIQPAKLEDSAVYLCASSLLGGRDSNQPQHFGDGTRLSIL.

The rearrangement joins TRBV11-2 to TRBJ1-1; the D is unclear. V dropped 5 bases and J dropped 6 bases, with 13 bases sitting between them. The length of the CDR3 is 13 residues. Germline CDR1 and CDR2: SGHAT and FQNNGV. Here the CDR3 DNA reads TGTGCCAGCAGCCCCCGGGAGGGCGCTGAAGCTTTCTTT. Translating it yields CASSPREGAEAFF. The full variable domain, with the rest looked up from reference TRBV11-2 and TRBJ1-1, is EAGVAQSPRYKIIEKRQSVAFWCNPISGHATLYWYQQILGQGPKLLIQFQNNGVVDDSQLPKDRFSAERLKGVDSTLKIQPAKLEDSAVYLCASSPREGAEAFFGQGTRLTVV.

This clone was seen a single time. The chain employs TRBV18 and TRBJ2-7, with D uncertain. This CDR3 has 13 amino acids. Trimming took 4 bases from V and 5 from J, leaving 12 bases between them. Germline V gene data show CDR1 as KGHSH and CDR2 as LQKENI. CDR3 nucleotide sequence: TGTGCCAGCTCACTTACGACTTTGGACGAGCAGTACTTC. This gives the protein CASSLTTLDEQYF. Complete variable domain (other parts from reference TRBV18 and TRBJ2-7): NAGVMQNPRHLVRRRGQEARLRCSPMKGHSHVYWYRQLPEEGLKFMVYLQKENIIDESGMPKERFSAEFPKEGPSILRIQQVVRGDSAAYFCASSLTTLDEQYFGPGTRLTVT.

This chain links TRBV27 with TRBJ2-7, with a weak D call TRBD1 (6 bases). V gave up 6 bases and J gave up 4 bases, with 13 bases separating them. The CDR3 covers 13 residues. Germline V lookup: CDR1 MNHEY, CDR2 SMNVEV (reference sequence). CDR3 sequence: CASSPLQGYEQYF. The CDR3 DNA is TGTGCCAGCAGCCCATTGCAGGGGTACGAGCAGTACTTC.

This rearrangement joins TRBV5-1 to TRBJ2-1; weak D call: TRBD2 (5 bases). V lost 0 bases and J lost 8, with 21 bases in between. The CDR3 is 17 residues long. Germline V gives CDR1 SGHRS, CDR2 YFSETQ. CDR3 protein: CASSLAASAEPLDEQFF. The CDR3 coding sequence is TGCGCCAGCAGCTTGGCTGCTTCAGCGGAACCTCTCGATGAGCAGTTCTTC. Based on the CDR3 plus reference TRBV5-1 and TRBJ2-1, the full variable domain is KAGVTQTPRYLIKTRGQQVTLSCSPISGHRSVSWYQQTPGQGLQFLFEYFSETQRNKGNFPGRFSGRQFSNSRSEMNVSTLELGDSALYLCASSLAASAEPLDEQFFGPGTRLTVL.

V gene TRBV4-2 combines with J gene TRBJ1-5; D gene unclear. The V end was cut by 0 bases, the J end by 2 bases, with 17 bases between. Per germline, CDR1 LGHNA and CDR2 YNFKEQ. The CDR3 contains 18 residues. The CDR3 DNA follows: TGTGCCAGCAGCCAAGATGCAAGAGGGATCGCAGGCAATCAGCCCCAGCATTTT. It is translated as CASSQDARGIAGNQPQHF.

The gene calls are TRBV3-1 (or the pseudogene TRBV3-2) and TRBJ1-6; perhaps TRBD1 as D (5 bases). The V gene's germline CDR1 is LGHDT and CDR2 YNNKEL (reference sequence). The germline V and J ends were trimmed by 5 bases and 6 bases, with 20 bases remaining between them. The CDR3 has 17 residues. CDR3 bases: TGTGCCAGCAGCATCACCGGGGGATCAGGCGGTAATTCACCCCTCCACTTT. Its protein product is CASSITGGSGGNSPLHF.

The V gene is TRBV19, the J gene TRBJ1-1; tentative D call: TRBD1 (6 bases). Trimming cost V 6 bases and J 0 bases, with 11 bases left between them. The CDR3 length is 14 residues. Germline assignment: CDR1 LNHDA and CDR2 SQIVND (reference sequence). This chain's CDR3 is CASREGQMNTEAFF. DNA of the CDR3: TGTGCCAGTAGGGAAGGACAGATGAACACTGAAGCTTTCTTT.